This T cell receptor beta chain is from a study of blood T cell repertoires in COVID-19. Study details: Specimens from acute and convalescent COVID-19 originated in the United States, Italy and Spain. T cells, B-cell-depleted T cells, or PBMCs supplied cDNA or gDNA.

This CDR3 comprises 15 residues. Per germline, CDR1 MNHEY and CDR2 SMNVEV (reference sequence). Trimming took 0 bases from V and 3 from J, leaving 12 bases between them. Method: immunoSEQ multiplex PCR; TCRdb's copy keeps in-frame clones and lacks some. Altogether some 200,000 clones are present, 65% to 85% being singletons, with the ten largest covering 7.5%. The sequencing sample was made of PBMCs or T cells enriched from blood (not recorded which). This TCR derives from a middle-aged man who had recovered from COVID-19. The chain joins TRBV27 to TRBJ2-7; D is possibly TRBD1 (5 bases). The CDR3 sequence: CASSLSDSLYYEQYF. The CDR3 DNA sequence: TGTGCCAGCAGTTTATCCGACAGTTTGTACTACGAGCAGTACTTC.